The 32 T cell receptor beta chains below were found in one sample sequenced in a study of OX40 agonist ivuxolimab in advanced cancers. Measured with immunoSEQ multiplex PCR; TCRdb has only the in-frame clones, and not every one. Among about 46,000 clones listed, 70% to 90% were seen once. The sequencing here drew on CD4+ or CD8+ T cells sorted from blood, taken in a trial of the OX40 agonist ivuxolimab. These receptors were collected from an adult with an advanced solid tumor such as melanoma, head and neck, liver or kidney cancer.

The chain couples TRBV5-6 to TRBJ1-1; D is possibly TRBD1 (5 bases). Germline V gene data show CDR1 as SGHDT and CDR2 as YYEEEE. V lost 0 bases and J 1 base, leaving 7 bases between the germline ends. This CDR3 is 14 amino acids long. The CDR3 coding sequence is TGTGCCAGCAGCTTGGCAGGGCAGAACACTGAAGCTTTCTTT. It translates to CASSLAGQNTEAFF.

The chain joins TRBV9 to TRBJ2-5, with 7 bases identical to TRBD1. The ends lost 4 bases at V and 1 base at J; junction bases unmatched: 7. There are 15 residues in the CDR3. CDR1 SGDLS and CDR2 YYNGEE come from the germline V gene. The CDR3 DNA reads as TGTGCCAGCAGCTGGGGGACAGCGCTCCAAGAGACCCAGTACTTC. The encoded protein is CASSWGTALQETQYF.

This rearrangement joins TRBV30 to TRBJ2-7, with 8 bases aligning to TRBD1. V shed 5 bases, J shed 2 bases, and the junction held 5 bases outside the gene matches. The CDR3 loop spans 13 amino acids. CDR1 and CDR2 from the germline V gene are GTSNPN and SVGIG (reference sequence). DNA for the CDR3: TGTGCCTGGGATACAGGGGGACCCTACGAGCAGTACTTC. This translates into CAWDTGGPYEQYF.

The chain links TRBV4-3 to TRBJ2-3, with a weak D call TRBD2 (6 bases). The CDR3 sequence is 16 residues long. The germline V and J ends were trimmed by 3 bases and 4 bases, with 17 bases remaining between them. Germline V gene sequence: CDR1 LGHNA, CDR2 YSLEER. The CDR3 DNA is TGCGCCAGCAGCCATATAGTCGGGGGAGAAGCAGATACGCAGTATTTT. It codes for CASSHIVGGEADTQYF.

The CDR3 loop is CASSSTDRLAGESTDTQYF. The CDR3 bases are TGTGCCAGCAGCTCGACCGACCGCCTAGCGGGGGAAAGCACAGATACGCAGTATTTT. This chain joins TRBV11-2 and TRBJ2-3; 10 bases line up with TRBD2. Looked up from germline, CDR1 is SGHAT and CDR2 is FQNNGV. The CDR3 spans 19 residues. Germline trimming cut 4 bases from V and 0 bases from J; bases unmatched to any gene: 13.

The rearrangement links TRBV15 to TRBJ2-1, with TRBD1 identical over 8 bases. V trimming: 3 bases; J trimming: 9 bases; junction bases outside the gene matches: 4. The V gene's germline CDR1 is LNHNV and CDR2 YYDKDF (reference sequence). The CDR3 covers 13 residues. The CDR3 loop reads CATSRGDRLEQFF. The CDR3 DNA sequence: TGTGCCACCAGCAGGGGGGACAGGCTTGAGCAGTTCTTC.

The rearrangement joins TRBV7-9 to TRBJ1-1; D may be TRBD1 (5 bases). Germline CDR1 reads SEHNR; CDR2 reads FQNEAQ (reference sequence). This CDR3 spans 14 amino acids. V was clipped by 2 bases and J by 6 bases, with 13 bases between them. The CDR3 DNA sequence: TGTGCCAGCAGCTTAAATATCCAGGGCGCTGAAGCTTTCTTT. As protein: CASSLNIQGAEAFF.

The chain recombines TRBV27 with TRBJ2-3, with 13 positions matching TRBD2. Losses at the gene ends were 8 bases for V and 1 base for J; bases not matched to a gene: 3. Germline-derived CDR1 and CDR2 are MNHEY and SMNVEV (reference sequence). The CDR3 covers 15 residues. The CDR3 loop reads CASGGLAGGTDTQYF. The CDR3 DNA is TGTGCCAGCGGAGGACTAGCGGGGGGCACAGATACGCAGTATTTT.

This chain's CDR3 is CASSLDRGSPYEQYF. CDR3 nucleotide sequence: TGTGCCAGCAGCTTGGATCGGGGGTCCCCCTACGAGCAGTACTTC. This chain links TRBV5-4 with TRBJ2-7; a possible D gene is TRBD2 (6 bases). CDR1 and CDR2 (germline): SGHNT, YYREEE (reference sequence). The CDR3 consists of 15 residues. With 0 bases removed from V and 2 bases from J, the gap between germline ends came to 12 bases.

The chain is built from TRBV13 and TRBJ2-7; no clear D gene. CDR3 length: 15 amino acids. V lost 0 bases to trimming and J lost 1 base, with 10 bases between them. The germline V gene encodes CDR1 PRHDT and CDR2 FYEKMQ (reference sequence). CDR3 amino acids: CASSLGKGYSYEQYF. DNA for the CDR3: TGTGCCAGCAGCTTAGGGAAGGGTTATTCCTACGAGCAGTACTTC.

The chain has TRBV2 and TRBJ2-5; maybe TRBD2 (6 bases). The CDR3 length is 14 residues. Germline V gene sequence: CDR1 SNHLY, CDR2 FYNNEI. The V end was cut by 2 bases, the J end by 4 bases, with 11 bases between. The CDR3 reads CASSEILAVETQYF. CDR3 DNA sequence: TGTGCCAGCAGTGAAATACTAGCTGTAGAGACCCAGTACTTC.

The chain has TRBV19 and TRBJ2-1; D unclear. The CDR3 has 14 residues. Germline values: CDR1 LNHDA, CDR2 SQIVND (reference sequence). Between the trimmed V and J ends, which lost 6 bases and 10 bases, there was a span of 19 bases. The CDR3: CASSTHSPAREQFF. The CDR3 DNA sequence: TGTGCCAGTAGCACACACTCCCCTGCTCGGGAGCAGTTCTTC.

J is TRBJ2-2 and V is TRBV29-1, with D perhaps matching TRBD2 (5 bases). The CDR3 runs to 13 residues. The V and J ends lost 5 bases and 2 bases respectively, with 9 bases between them. The germline V gene encodes CDR1 SQVTM and CDR2 ANQGSEA. DNA for the CDR3: TGCAGCGTTCTGGAGGTAAACACCGGGGAGCTGTTTTTT. Translation: CSVLEVNTGELFF.

This rearrangement joins TRBV9 to TRBJ2-7; D tentatively fits TRBD1 or TRBD2 (5 bases each). Trimming removed 3 bases from V and 2 bases from J, with 12 bases in between. The germline CDR1 and CDR2 sequences are SGDLS and YYNGEE. CDR3 length: 14 residues. The chain's CDR3 is CASSAGGFPYEQYF. The CDR3 DNA reads TGTGCCAGCAGCGCTGGGGGATTTCCCTACGAGCAGTACTTC.

The V gene is TRBV27, the J gene TRBJ2-7; 9 positions agree with TRBD2. CDR1 is MNHEY, CDR2 SMNVEV, per germline (reference sequence). The CDR3 has 16 residues. The trim removed 6 bases at V and 0 bases at J, leaving 9 bases unmatched. CDR3 sequence reads: CASSLWGSGSSYEQYF. DNA for the CDR3: TGTGCCAGCAGCCTATGGGGTAGCGGGAGCTCCTACGAGCAGTACTTC.

This chain connects TRBV7-9 to TRBJ1-1; TRBD1 matches at 8 bases. The CDR3 loop spans 15 amino acids. The V gene end was trimmed by 5 bases and the J gene end by 3 bases; junction bases not matched to a gene: 8. Germline V gene sequence: CDR1 SEHNR, CDR2 FQNEAQ (reference sequence). This CDR3 is CASSDPGGLDTEAFF. The CDR3 bases are TGTGCCAGCAGCGATCCAGGGGGCTTGGACACTGAAGCTTTCTTT.

The rearrangement links TRBV19 to TRBJ2-7, with 10 bases matching TRBD2. This CDR3 region has 15 residues. With V trimmed by 3 bases and J by 4 bases, 6 bases remained unmatched. Germline lookup yields CDR1 LNHDA and CDR2 SQIVND (reference sequence). CDR3 coding DNA: TGTGCCAGTAGTATGTCTAGCGGGAGAGGTTACGAGCAGTACTTC. Translating gives CASSMSSGRGYEQYF.

This clone came up a few times. V gene TRBV7-8 combines with J gene TRBJ2-5; 7 nucleotides match TRBD2. The CDR3 runs 19 residues. The germline gives CDR1 SGHVS, CDR2 FQNEAQ. With 3 bases clipped from V and 2 bases from J, the junction kept 18 bases outside the gene matches. CDR3 sequence: CASSFNFMVLADPQETQYF. The CDR3 nucleotides are TGTGCCAGCAGCTTCAATTTTATGGTTCTAGCGGACCCACAAGAGACCCAGTACTTC.

The rearrangement uses TRBV9 and TRBJ1-3; no clear D gene. Germline CDR1 is SGDLS and CDR2 is YYNGEE. The CDR3 contains 14 residues. Trimming shortened V by 4 bases and J by 4 bases, and 12 bases separated the two germline ends. The CDR3 here is CASSPWGPGNTIYF. The CDR3 nucleotides read TGTGCCAGCAGCCCTTGGGGTCCGGGAAACACCATATATTTT. The variable domain in full, with the rest retrieved from reference TRBV9 and TRBJ1-3, is DSGVTQTPKHLITATGQRVTLRCSPRSGDLSVYWYQQSLDQGLQFLIQYYNGEERAKGNILERFSAQQFPDLHSELNLSSLELGDSALYFCASSPWGPGNTIYFGEGSWLTVV.

The gene calls are TRBV28 and TRBJ2-1, with D hard to call. The CDR3 sequence is 15 residues long. Germline assignment: CDR1 MDHEN and CDR2 SYDVKM. The V end was cut by 7 bases, the J end by 0 bases, with 13 bases between. The CDR3 spells CASTPDGSSYNEQFF. CDR3 DNA: TGTGCCAGCACTCCGGACGGCTCCTCCTACAATGAGCAGTTCTTC. Combining the CDR3 with reference TRBV28 and TRBJ2-1 gives the whole variable domain DVKVTQSSRYLVKRTGEKVFLECVQDMDHENMFWYRQDPGLGLRLIYFSYDVKMKEKGDIPEGYSVSREKKERFSLILESASTNQTSMYLCASTPDGSSYNEQFFGPGTRLTVL.

V is TRBV4-3 and J is TRBJ2-3, with D possibly being TRBD2 (7 bases). In germline, CDR1 is LGHNA, CDR2 YSLEER. CDR3 length equals 15 residues. Trimming stripped 1 base from V and 4 bases from J, with 12 bases between. The CDR3 nucleotides read TGCGCCAGCAGCCAAGTAAGGGGGGGCGCAGATACGCAGTATTTT. Amino acid sequence: CASSQVRGGADTQYF.

The rearrangement links TRBV11-3 to TRBJ2-1, with D possibly being TRBD2 (6 bases). The CDR3 runs 15 residues. Trimming took 5 bases from V and 2 from J, leaving 13 bases between them. Germline V lookup: CDR1 SGHNT, CDR2 YENEEA. This CDR3 reads CASSNSGSTYNEQFF. Written as DNA, the CDR3 is TGTGCCAGCAGCAATAGCGGAAGCACCTACAATGAGCAGTTCTTC.

The chain recombines TRBV9 with TRBJ2-1; TRBD1 matches at 8 bases. Germline-derived CDR1 and CDR2 are SGDLS and YYNGEE. V shed 4 bases, J shed 5 bases, and the junction held 11 bases outside the gene matches. The CDR3 consists of 16 residues. CDR3 nucleotide sequence: TGTGCCAGCAGCTTATCACGGGACAGGCTAAACAATGAGCAGTTCTTC. Its translation is CASSLSRDRLNNEQFF.

The genes are TRBV18 and TRBJ2-5, with TRBD2 matching 11 bases. J lost 4 bases, V lost 2 bases, and 6 bases had no gene match. CDR3 size: 16 residues. Germline loops: CDR1 KGHSH, CDR2 LQKENI. CDR3 residues: CASSPEIGLAGETQYF. The CDR3 bases are TGTGCCAGCTCACCAGAAATCGGACTAGCGGGAGAGACCCAGTACTTC.

The chain links TRBV2 to TRBJ2-3; 11 positions match TRBD2. The CDR3 has 18 amino acids. Germline values: CDR1 SNHLY, CDR2 FYNNEI. V lost 4 bases to trimming and J lost 0 bases; unmatched junction nucleotides: 9. In DNA form, the CDR3 reads TGTGCCAGCAGTGCTATGCTAGCGGGAGGTTCTAGCACAGATACGCAGTATTTT. Translating gives CASSAMLAGGSSTDTQYF.

This chain connects TRBV27 to TRBJ1-2; D perhaps matches TRBD1 (5 bases). CDR1 and CDR2 from the germline V gene are MNHEY and SMNVEV (reference sequence). The CDR3 has 13 residues. The V end lost 5 bases, the J end lost 2 bases, and 9 bases lay between the germline ends. CDR3 residues: CASSMTENYGYTF. Here the CDR3 DNA reads TGTGCCAGCAGTATGACAGAGAACTATGGCTACACCTTC.

The chain carries TRBV28 and TRBJ2-1; 7 positions agree with TRBD2. Germline V lookup: CDR1 MDHEN, CDR2 SYDVKM. After removal of 5 bases from V and 5 bases from J, the junction contained 6 bases not matched to a gene. This CDR3 region has 14 residues. For the CDR3, the DNA is TGTGCCAGCAGTGTAGCGGGTTCGAACAATGAGCAGTTCTTC. Protein product: CASSVAGSNNEQFF. The whole variable domain, filled in from reference TRBV28 and TRBJ2-1, reads DVKVTQSSRYLVKRTGEKVFLECVQDMDHENMFWYRQDPGLGLRLIYFSYDVKMKEKGDIPEGYSVSREKKERFSLILESASTNQTSMYLCASSVAGSNNEQFFGPGTRLTVL.

This sequence joins TRBV14 and TRBJ2-7; either TRBD1 or TRBD2 may supply D (5 bases each). Trimming left V 1 base short and J 2 bases short, with 18 bases between. Germline V gene data show CDR1 as SGHDN and CDR2 as FVKESK. This CDR3 spans 17 amino acids. The CDR3 here is CASSQVGQGAPPYEQYF. CDR3 coding DNA: TGTGCCAGCAGCCAAGTTGGCCAGGGAGCGCCACCCTACGAGCAGTACTTC. The full variable domain, with the rest looked up from reference TRBV14 and TRBJ2-7, is EAGVTQFPSHSVIEKGQTVTLRCDPISGHDNLYWYRRVMGKEIKFLLHFVKESKQDESGMPNNRFLAERTGGTYSTLKVQPAELEDSGVYFCASSQVGQGAPPYEQYFGPGTRLTVT.

The chain uses TRBV28 and TRBJ1-4; 11 bases align to TRBD1. V was pared by 5 bases and J by 8 bases, with 10 bases of the junction left unmatched. In germline, CDR1 is MDHEN, CDR2 SYDVKM. The CDR3 has 16 amino acids. The CDR3 reads CASSPLPGQGEEKLFF. The CDR3 nucleotides are TGTGCCAGCAGTCCCCTCCCGGGACAGGGGGAGGAAAAACTGTTTTTT. Full variable domain (outside the CDR3, taken from reference TRBV28 and TRBJ1-4): DVKVTQSSRYLVKRTGEKVFLECVQDMDHENMFWYRQDPGLGLRLIYFSYDVKMKEKGDIPEGYSVSREKKERFSLILESASTNQTSMYLCASSPLPGQGEEKLFFGSGTQLSVL.

V usage is TRBV9 and J usage is TRBJ1-4; maybe TRBD1 (5 bases). Germline V gives CDR1 SGDLS, CDR2 YYNGEE. CDR3 length: 14 amino acids. The V end lost 3 bases, the J end lost 8 bases, and 14 bases lay between the germline ends. The CDR3 is CASSDHGGREKLFF. In DNA form, the CDR3 reads TGTGCCAGCAGCGACCATGGGGGTCGGGAAAAACTGTTTTTT. Based on the CDR3 plus reference TRBV9 and TRBJ1-4, the full variable domain is DSGVTQTPKHLITATGQRVTLRCSPRSGDLSVYWYQQSLDQGLQFLIQYYNGEERAKGNILERFSAQQFPDLHSELNLSSLELGDSALYFCASSDHGGREKLFFGSGTQLSVL.

The V call is TRBV6-5, the J call TRBJ2-7; 8 nucleotides align to TRBD1. CDR3 length: 12 residues. V lost 8 bases to trimming and J lost 5 bases; unmatched junction nucleotides: 5. From germline, CDR1 is MNHEY and CDR2 SVGAGI. The CDR3 nucleotides are TGTGCCAGCCTCGACAGGGGACACGAGCAGTACTTC. Its protein product is CASLDRGHEQYF.

This chain links TRBV7-9 with TRBJ2-5; no definite D call. V was pared by 6 bases and J by 5 bases, with 10 bases between. This CDR3 contains 12 residues. CDR1 is SEHNR and CDR2 is FQNEAQ in the germline V gene (reference sequence). The CDR3 spells CASRDFRETQYF. As DNA, the CDR3 is TGTGCCAGCAGAGACTTCAGGGAGACCCAGTACTTC.